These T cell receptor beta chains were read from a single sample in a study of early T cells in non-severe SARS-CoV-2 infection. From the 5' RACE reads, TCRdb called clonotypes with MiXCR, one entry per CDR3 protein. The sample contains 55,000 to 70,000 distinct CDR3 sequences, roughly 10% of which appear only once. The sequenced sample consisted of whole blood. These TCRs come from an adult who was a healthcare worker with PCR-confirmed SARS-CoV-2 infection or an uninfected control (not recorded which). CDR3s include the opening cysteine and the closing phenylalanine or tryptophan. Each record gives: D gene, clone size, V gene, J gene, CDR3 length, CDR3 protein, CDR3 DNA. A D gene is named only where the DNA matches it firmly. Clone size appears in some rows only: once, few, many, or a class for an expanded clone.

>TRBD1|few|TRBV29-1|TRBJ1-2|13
CSASRTGSYGYTF
TGCAGCGCGTCTCGGACAGGGAGCTATGGCTACACCTTC
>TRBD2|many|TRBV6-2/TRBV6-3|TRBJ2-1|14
CASRYSGRIDEQFF
TGTGCCAGCAGATATAGCGGGAGAATCGATGAGCAGTTCTTC
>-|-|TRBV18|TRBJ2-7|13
CASSPGGSYEQYF
TGTGCCAGCTCACCCGGAGGTTCCTACGAGCAGTACTTC
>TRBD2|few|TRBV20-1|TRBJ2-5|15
CSAGLGLAVQETQYF
TGCAGTGCTGGTTTGGGACTAGCGGTTCAAGAGACCCAGTACTTC
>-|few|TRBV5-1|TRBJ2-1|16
CASSLEEPLQYNEQFF
TGCGCCAGCAGCTTGGAGGAGCCCCTCCAATACAATGAGCAGTTCTTC
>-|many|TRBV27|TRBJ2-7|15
CASSPEPRAAYEQYF
TGTGCCAGCAGCCCCGAGCCCAGGGCCGCCTACGAGCAGTACTTC
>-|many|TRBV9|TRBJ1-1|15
CASSVDSGLNTEAFF
TGTGCCAGCAGCGTAGACAGTGGTTTGAACACTGAAGCTTTCTTT
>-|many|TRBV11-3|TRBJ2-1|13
CASSEGPWNEQFF
TGTGCCAGCAGCGAGGGGCCTTGGAATGAGCAGTTCTTC
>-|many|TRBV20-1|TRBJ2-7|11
CSALEGYEQYF
TGCAGTGCTCTGGAGGGGTACGAGCAGTACTTC
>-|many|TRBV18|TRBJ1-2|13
CASSTTEHYGYTF
TGTGCCAGCTCAACGACAGAGCACTATGGCTACACCTTC
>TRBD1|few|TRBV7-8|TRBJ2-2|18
CASSFPFWTGGDTGELFF
TGTGCCAGCAGCTTCCCTTTCTGGACAGGAGGTGACACCGGGGAGCTGTTTTTT
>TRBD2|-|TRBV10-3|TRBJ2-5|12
CASGRGQETQYF
TGTGCCTCAGGGAGGGGCCAAGAGACCCAGTACTTC
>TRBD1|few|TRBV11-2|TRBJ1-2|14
CASSLSDRVNGYTF
TGTGCCAGCAGCCTCAGCGACAGGGTCAATGGCTACACCTTC
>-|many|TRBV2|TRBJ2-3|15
CASSDRLANTDTQYF
TGTGCCAGCAGTGACAGGCTAGCTAACACAGATACGCAGTATTTT
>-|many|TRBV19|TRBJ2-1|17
CASSFRVVERFNNEQFF
TGTGCCAGTAGTTTTCGTGTCGTGGAGCGATTTAACAATGAGCAGTTCTTC
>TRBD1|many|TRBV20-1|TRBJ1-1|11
CSQTGSTEAFF
TGCAGTCAGACAGGGAGCACTGAAGCTTTCTTT
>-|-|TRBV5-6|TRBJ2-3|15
CASSLSGLAADTQYF
TGTGCCAGCAGCTTGTCCGGTCTAGCTGCAGATACGCAGTATTTT
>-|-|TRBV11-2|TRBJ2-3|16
CASSSRDTTRTDTQYF
TGTGCCAGCAGCTCCCGGGACACTACACGCACAGATACGCAGTATTTT
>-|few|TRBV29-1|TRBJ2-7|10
CSVFVYEQYF
TGCAGCGTTTTTGTATACGAGCAGTACTTC
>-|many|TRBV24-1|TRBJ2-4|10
CATSVDIQYF
TGTGCCACCAGTGTTGACATTCAGTACTTC
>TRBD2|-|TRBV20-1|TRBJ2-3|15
CSARDAREGRVREYF
TGCAGTGCTAGAGACGCGCGGGAGGGCCGAGTTCGGGAGTATTTT
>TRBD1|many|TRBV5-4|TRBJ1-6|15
CASSGGTAQDSPLHF
TGTGCCAGCAGCGGCGGGACAGCCCAAGATTCACCCCTCCACTTT
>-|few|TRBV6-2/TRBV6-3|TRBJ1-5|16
CASRILGEGGNQPQHF
TGTGCCAGCAGGATACTGGGGGAGGGAGGCAATCAGCCCCAGCATTTT
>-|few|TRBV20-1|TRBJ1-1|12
CSAKVVNTEAFF
TGCAGTGCTAAGGTCGTCAACACTGAAGCTTTCTTT
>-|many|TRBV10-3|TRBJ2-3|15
CAITPGPPYTDTQYF
TGTGCCATCACCCCAGGGCCTCCTTACACAGATACGCAGTATTTT
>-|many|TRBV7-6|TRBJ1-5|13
CASSFRVFQPQHF
TGTGCCAGCAGCTTCAGGGTGTTCCAGCCCCAGCATTTT
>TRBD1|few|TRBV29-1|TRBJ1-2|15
CSVSSGTGVIYGYTF
TGCAGCGTTTCAAGTGGGACAGGGGTGATCTATGGCTACACCTTC
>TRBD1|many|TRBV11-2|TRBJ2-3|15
CASSFLDRGQDTQYF
TGTGCCAGCAGCTTCCTGGACAGGGGGCAAGATACGCAGTATTTT
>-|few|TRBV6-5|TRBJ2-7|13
CASSYRANYEQYF
TGTGCCAGCAGTTACCGAGCCAACTACGAGCAGTACTTC
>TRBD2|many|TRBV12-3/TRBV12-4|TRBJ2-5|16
CASSLRLAGDSETQYF
TGTGCCAGCAGTTTGAGGCTAGCGGGAGACTCAGAGACCCAGTACTTC
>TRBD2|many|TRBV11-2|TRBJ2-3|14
CASSTGTSGHTQYF
TGTGCCAGCAGTACGGGGACTAGCGGCCATACGCAGTATTTT
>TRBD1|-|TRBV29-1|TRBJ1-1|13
CSVDRGLNTEAFF
TGCAGCGTCGACAGGGGGTTGAACACTGAAGCTTTCTTT
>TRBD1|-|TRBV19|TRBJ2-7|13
CASSIMTGSEQYF
TGTGCCAGTAGTATAATGACAGGGAGCGAGCAGTACTTC
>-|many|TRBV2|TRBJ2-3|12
CASSALGDTQYF
TGTGCCAGCAGTGCGTTGGGAGATACGCAGTATTTT
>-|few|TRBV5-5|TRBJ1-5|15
CASSFRDQPNQPQHF
TGTGCCAGCAGCTTTAGGGACCAGCCAAATCAGCCCCAGCATTTT
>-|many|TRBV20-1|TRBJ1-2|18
CSATSSPLDRRRNYGYTF
TGCAGTGCGACTAGTAGTCCCCTCGATCGGCGTCGGAACTATGGCTACACCTTC
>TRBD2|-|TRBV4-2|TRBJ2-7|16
CASSQAAGRVAYEQYF
TGTGCCAGCAGCCAAGCCGCCGGGAGGGTAGCTTACGAGCAGTACTTC
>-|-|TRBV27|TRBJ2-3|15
CASSTDGMGTDTQYF
TGTGCCAGCAGCACTGACGGTATGGGCACAGATACGCAGTATTTT
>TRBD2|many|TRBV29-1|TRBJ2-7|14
CSATLRERDYEQYF
TGCAGCGCTACACTCAGGGAGCGGGACTACGAGCAGTACTTC
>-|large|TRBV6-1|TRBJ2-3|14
CASSEEKETDTQYF
TGTGCCAGCAGTGAAGAGAAGGAAACAGATACGCAGTATTTT
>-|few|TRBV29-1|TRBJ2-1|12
CSVARDGNEQFF
TGCAGCGTTGCCCGGGACGGCAATGAGCAGTTCTTC
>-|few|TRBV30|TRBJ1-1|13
CAWSRQTNTEAFF
TGTGCCTGGAGTAGACAAACTAACACTGAAGCTTTCTTT
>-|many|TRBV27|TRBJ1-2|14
CASSFIDSPYGYTF
TGTGCCAGCAGTTTCATCGACTCCCCCTATGGCTACACCTTC
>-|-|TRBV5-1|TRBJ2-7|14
CASSYPPGRYEQYF
TGCGCCAGCAGCTATCCGCCGGGGCGGTACGAGCAGTACTTC
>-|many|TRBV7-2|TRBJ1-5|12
CASSDSNQPQHF
TGTGCCAGCAGCGATAGCAATCAGCCCCAGCATTTT
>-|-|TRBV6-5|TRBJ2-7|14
CASSYSNSGGEQYF
TGTGCCAGCAGTTACTCGAACAGCGGAGGGGAGCAGTACTTC